This T cell receptor (beta chain) was identified in a study of blood T cell repertoires in COVID-19. In the study overall: T cells, B-cell-depleted T cells, or PBMCs supplied cDNA or gDNA.

Per the original data handling: Nucleated cell counts were estimated from reference gene primer amplification. Profiled with immunoSEQ multiplex PCR; TCRdb holds only in-frame clones, not every one. The V and J calls and clone size are taken from that table; D and trimming were inferred from the DNA. Here the sample spans over 200,000 clones, about 88% being singletons. CDR1 and CDR2 (germline): SGHRS, YFSETQ. The CDR3 has 15 amino acids. Losses at the gene ends were 4 bases for V and 4 bases for J; bases not matched to a gene: 8. The chain carries TRBV5-1 and TRBJ2-1; 7 bases align to TRBD2. This receptor was identified in a man between 60 and 70 years old who had recovered from COVID-19. Sequencing was performed on peripheral blood. CDR3 nucleotide sequence: TGCGCCAGCAGCCCCGGGTGGGGGGGGTACAATGAGCAGTTCTTC. It encodes CASSPGWGGYNEQFF.